This T cell receptor beta chain is drawn from a study of T cells expressing NK-cell markers. General study results and limits: The study found dominant NKG2C+ clonotypes at about 1.0-7.0% of CD8+ T cells in about six donors. Clones of NKG2C+ T cells that had expanded were of unclear HCMV specificity. The CD3+CD56-NKG2C+ fraction was also led by these clonotypes in a few donors.

Comments on this clonotype: As yet, its antigen is unknown.

TCRdb reanalyzed the 5' RACE reads and collapses them to one entry per CDR3 protein, without DNA. The table for this sample gives more than 250,000 distinct CDR3 sequences. Germline V gene sequence: CDR1 DFQATT, CDR2 SNEGSKA (reference sequence). This CDR3 comprises 15 residues. Source material: blood T cells: a sorted CD56 or NKG2C T cell subset, CD4+ or CD8+ T cells, or bulk PBMC T cells (not recorded which). V and J are TRBV20-1 and TRBJ2-2; absent DNA, TCRdb's TRBD2 call cannot be checked. The origin of this receptor is a man between 18 and 35 years old in good health. Here the CDR3 reads CSANRESGRGGELFF.